This section outlines one T cell receptor beta chain sequence together with its context. CDR1 is MDHEN and CDR2 is SYDVKM in the germline V gene. With 4 bases clipped from V and 5 bases from J, the junction kept 7 bases outside the gene matches. The CDR3 extends over 15 amino acids. These data are taken from a study of cytomegalovirus exposure and HLA in healthy donors. The PCR contained 60 Vbeta and 13 Jbeta primers. Sequenced by immunoSEQ multiplex PCR; TCRdb stores in-frame clones only, minus some. This table has under 150,000 clones, roughly 80% appearing once. V usage is TRBV28 and J usage is TRBJ2-5, with 10 bases matching TRBD1. Sequences were obtained from PBMCs. The receptor's source is a man aged 35 to 55 in good health and CMV-seropositive. The CDR3 sequence: CASSSPGQGKETQYF. The CDR3 DNA is TGTGCCAGCAGTTCGCCGGGACAGGGGAAGGAGACCCAGTACTTC.